One sample yielded the 14 T cell receptor beta chains listed below, sequenced in a study of blood T cell repertoires in COVID-19 (dated by TCRdb to 2020 to 2021). Library preparation used the immunoSEQ multiplex PCR assay. TCRdb took over this immuneACCESS table, retaining in-frame rearrangements with V and J assigned. Such tables are incomplete; in checked studies, under half of the missing clones stem from an unresolved V gene, and the remainder is unexplained. This sample is represented by hundreds of thousands of clones; about 90% of them were singletons. Clones ranked in the top ten supply around 4.5% of the sample. The specimen sequenced was PBMCs or T cells enriched from blood (not recorded which). These TCRs come from a woman aged 18-35 years with acute COVID-19.

The chain couples TRBV19 to TRBJ2-2; D not resolved. Between the trimmed V and J ends, which lost 1 base and 0 bases, there was a span of 9 bases. Germline V gene lookup returns CDR1 LNHDA and CDR2 SQIVND (reference sequence). The CDR3 loop spans 16 amino acids. The CDR3: CASSIGRLSNTGELFF. The CDR3 coding sequence is TGTGCCAGTAGTATAGGTCGTTTATCGAACACCGGGGAGCTGTTTTTT. Drawing the rest from reference TRBV19 and TRBJ2-2, the complete variable domain is DGGITQSPKYLFRKEGQNVTLSCEQNLNHDAMYWYRQDPGQGLRLIYYSQIVNDFQKGDIAEGYSVSREKKESFPLTVTSAQKNPTAFYLCASSIGRLSNTGELFFGEGSRLTVL.

Worth noting for this clone: A single base separates this from a much larger clone, so it may be a read error. V and J are TRBV27 and TRBJ1-2; D is undetermined. Germline V lookup: CDR1 MNHEY, CDR2 SMNVEV (reference sequence). CDR3 length equals 12 residues. V gave up 6 bases and J gave up 1 base, with 6 bases separating them. The CDR3 loop is CASSPNNYGYTF. The CDR3 DNA sequence: TGTGCCAGCAGCCCAAATAACTATGGCTACACCTTC.

The V call is TRBV19, the J call TRBJ2-7; D is perhaps TRBD1 (6 bases). CDR1 LNHDA and CDR2 SQIVND come from the germline V gene (reference sequence). CDR3 size: 14 residues. The ends were cut back, 8 bases at V and 2 bases at J, with 16 bases in the middle. Here the CDR3 reads CASSWDKLTYEQYF. DNA for the CDR3: TGTGCCAGTTCTTGGGACAAACTAACCTACGAGCAGTACTTC.

The chain has TRBV6-5 and TRBJ1-5; maybe TRBD1 (5 bases). The V and J ends lost 0 bases and 4 bases respectively, with 10 bases between them. The CDR3 extends over 15 amino acids. Germline V gene data show CDR1 as MNHEY and CDR2 as SVGAGI. CDR3 in DNA: TGTGCCAGCAGTTACTCTGGGGCATGGAATCAGCCCCAGCATTTT. Its protein is CASSYSGAWNQPQHF.

This CDR3 reads CASGTGGPYEQYF. The CDR3 DNA sequence: TGTGCCAGCGGGACAGGAGGTCCCTACGAGCAGTACTTC. This rearrangement joins TRBV12-3 or TRBV12-4 to TRBJ2-7, with 8 bases matching TRBD1. Trimming cost V 8 bases and J 2 bases; bases outside gene matches: 5. The CDR3 is 13 residues long.

V gene TRBV28 combines with J gene TRBJ2-7; D is uncertain. Germline assignment: CDR1 MDHEN and CDR2 SYDVKM. V gave up 1 base and J gave up 4 bases, with 5 bases separating them. This CDR3 region has 12 residues. The CDR3 nucleotides read TGTGCCAGCAGTTTATCAGGTTACGAGCAGTACTTC. Protein: CASSLSGYEQYF.

The gene calls are TRBV4-2 and TRBJ2-1; weak D call: TRBD1 (6 bases). Germline values: CDR1 LGHNA, CDR2 YNFKEQ. Trimming left V 4 bases short and J 7 bases short, with 29 bases between. CDR3 length equals 19 residues. The chain's CDR3 is CASSPGHGPPGAGGNEQFF. The CDR3 coding sequence is TGTGCCAGCAGCCCGGGCCATGGTCCCCCAGGGGCAGGTGGGAATGAGCAGTTCTTC.

The V call is TRBV28, the J call TRBJ2-1; 8 positions agree with TRBD2. The CDR3 loop spans 15 amino acids. The germline gives CDR1 MDHEN, CDR2 SYDVKM. The trim removed 8 bases at V and 7 bases at J, leaving 13 bases unmatched. CDR3 nucleotides: TGTGCCAGCGGGGAGCAAAGCGGGAGTTATAATGAGCAGTTCTTC. Its protein is CASGEQSGSYNEQFF.

The chain is built from TRBV5-1 and TRBJ2-3; weak D call: TRBD2 (6 bases). Trimming removed 3 bases from V and 2 bases from J, with 10 bases in between. Germline assignment: CDR1 SGHRS and CDR2 YFSETQ. The CDR3 contains 14 residues. In DNA, the CDR3 is TGCGCCAGCAGCTACCGGGACTTCACAGATACGCAGTATTTT. Translation gives CASSYRDFTDTQYF.

The chain is built from TRBV18 and TRBJ1-1; D uncertain. This CDR3 has 13 amino acids. The V and J ends lost 7 bases and 3 bases respectively, with 12 bases between them. CDR1 and CDR2 (germline): KGHSH, LQKENI. CDR3 sequence reads: CASFLARDTEAFF. Written as DNA, the CDR3 is TGTGCCAGCTTCCTAGCGAGAGACACTGAAGCTTTCTTT.

The rearrangement uses TRBV13 and TRBJ2-7; D gene unclear. Germline loops: CDR1 PRHDT, CDR2 FYEKMQ (reference sequence). V lost 5 bases to trimming and J lost 11 bases, with 16 bases between them. This CDR3 is 12 amino acids long. The CDR3 nucleotides read TGTGCCAGCAGCCGGAGTCTAAATATTAAGTACTTC. Protein product: CASSRSLNIKYF.

The chain has TRBV6-5 and TRBJ1-6, with D tentatively TRBD1 (6 bases). Germline V gene sequence: CDR1 MNHEY, CDR2 SVGAGI. The CDR3 has 15 residues. V lost 1 base, J lost 10 bases, and 14 bases lay in between. CDR3 nucleotides: TGTGCCAGCAGTTACTTAGCAGGGGCTGGATCACCCCTCCACTTT. It encodes CASSYLAGAGSPLHF.

The genes are TRBV2 and TRBJ2-7, with TRBD1 identical over 12 bases. CDR1 and CDR2 (germline): SNHLY, FYNNEI. This CDR3 is 15 amino acids long. Trimming took 8 bases from V and 5 from J; bases not matched to a gene: 10. CDR3 residues: CASHFSGTGGHEQYF. The CDR3, as DNA: TGTGCCAGCCATTTCTCCGGGACAGGGGGCCACGAGCAGTACTTC.

The chain combines TRBV5-1 with TRBJ2-7; TRBD1 agrees at 8 bases. J gave up 2 bases and V 2 bases, and 3 bases lay outside the gene matches. The germline V gene encodes CDR1 SGHRS and CDR2 YFSETQ. The CDR3 is 14 amino acids. In nucleotides, the CDR3 is TGCGCCAGCAGCTTCGGGACAGGTACCTACGAGCAGTACTTC. Residues: CASSFGTGTYEQYF.